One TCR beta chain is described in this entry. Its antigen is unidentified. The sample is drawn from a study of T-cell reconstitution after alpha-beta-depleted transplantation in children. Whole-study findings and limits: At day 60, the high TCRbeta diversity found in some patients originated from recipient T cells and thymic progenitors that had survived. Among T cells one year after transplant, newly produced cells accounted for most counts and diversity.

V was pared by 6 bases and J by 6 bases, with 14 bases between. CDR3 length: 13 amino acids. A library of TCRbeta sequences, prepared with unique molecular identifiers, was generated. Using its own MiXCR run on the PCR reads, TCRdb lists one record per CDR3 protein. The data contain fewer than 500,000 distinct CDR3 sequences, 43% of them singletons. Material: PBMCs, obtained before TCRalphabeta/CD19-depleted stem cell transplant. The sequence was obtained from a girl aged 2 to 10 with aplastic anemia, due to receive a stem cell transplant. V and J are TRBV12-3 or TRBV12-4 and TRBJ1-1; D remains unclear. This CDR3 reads CASSPSQHPEAFF. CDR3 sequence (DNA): TGTGCCAGCAGCCCCTCTCAGCACCCTGAAGCTTTCTTT.